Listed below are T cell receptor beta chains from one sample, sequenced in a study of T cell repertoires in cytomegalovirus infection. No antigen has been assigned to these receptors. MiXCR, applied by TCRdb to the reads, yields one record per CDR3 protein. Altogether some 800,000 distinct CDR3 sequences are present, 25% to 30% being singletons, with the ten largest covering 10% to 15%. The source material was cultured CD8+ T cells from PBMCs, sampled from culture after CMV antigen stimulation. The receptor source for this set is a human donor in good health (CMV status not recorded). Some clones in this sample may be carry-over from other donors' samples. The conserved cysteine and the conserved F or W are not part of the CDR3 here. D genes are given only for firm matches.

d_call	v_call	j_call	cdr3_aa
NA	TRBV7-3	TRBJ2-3	ASSPYGTDTQY
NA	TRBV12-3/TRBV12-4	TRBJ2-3	ASSQDGPWRSTDTQY
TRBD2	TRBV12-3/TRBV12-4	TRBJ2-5	ASSLEGTSGPY
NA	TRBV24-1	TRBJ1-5	ATSGPRSNQPQH
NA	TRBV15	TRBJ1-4	ATSRYRNEKLF
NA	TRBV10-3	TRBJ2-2	AISEGTTNTGELF
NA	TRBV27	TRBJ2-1	ASSSSGLFYNEQF
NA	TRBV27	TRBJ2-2	ASSHGSGELF
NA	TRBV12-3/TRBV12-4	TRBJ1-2	ASSLATADLHYGYT
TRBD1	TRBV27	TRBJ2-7	ASSPGTGHREQY
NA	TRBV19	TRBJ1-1	ASSLHLNTEAF
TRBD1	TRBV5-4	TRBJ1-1	ASSVGTAYTEAF
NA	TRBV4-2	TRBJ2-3	ASSQEGDVGGPTDTQY
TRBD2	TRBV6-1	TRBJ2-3	ASTYQAGGYTSTDTQY
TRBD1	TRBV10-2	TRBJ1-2	ASSGVIPGQIIYGYT
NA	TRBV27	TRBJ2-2	ASSLSGGGGELF
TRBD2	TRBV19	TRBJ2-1	ASSIVLATYNEQF
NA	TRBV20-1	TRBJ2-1	SAPAIGGSYNEQF
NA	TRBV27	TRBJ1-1	ASRFGGDTEAF
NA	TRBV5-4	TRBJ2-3	ASTGALREY
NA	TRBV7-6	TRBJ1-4	ASSLAKTQDGVNEKLF
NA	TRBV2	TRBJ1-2	ASRNPRPGLTASYT
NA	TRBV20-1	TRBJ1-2	SAPEEIYGYT
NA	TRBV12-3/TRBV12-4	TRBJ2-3	ASSYAGVFANTQY
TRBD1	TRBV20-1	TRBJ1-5	SAPGQGGNQPQH
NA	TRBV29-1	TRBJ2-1	SVREGNEQF
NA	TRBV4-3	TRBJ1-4	ASSQDHLTNEKLF
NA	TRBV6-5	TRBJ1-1	ASSTTVVSSEAF
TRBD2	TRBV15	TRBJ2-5	ATSRTSGQETQY
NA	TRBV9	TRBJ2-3	ASSHPGEDTTDTQY
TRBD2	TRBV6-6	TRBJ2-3	ASSNPWRGTTDTQY
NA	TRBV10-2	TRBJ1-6	AASGALNSPLH
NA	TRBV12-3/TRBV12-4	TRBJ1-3	ASTDRRNTIY
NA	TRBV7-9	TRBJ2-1	ASSLRLNEQF
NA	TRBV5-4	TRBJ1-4	ASSTSIDRINEKLF
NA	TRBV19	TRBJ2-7	ASSIEQGPNSYEQY
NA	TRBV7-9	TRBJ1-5	ASSSPERDQPQH
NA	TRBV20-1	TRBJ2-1	SARELEGFYEQF
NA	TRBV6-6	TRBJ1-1	ASSYSRQENTEAF
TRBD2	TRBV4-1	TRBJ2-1	ASSHLAGAHNEQF
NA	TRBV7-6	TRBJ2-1	ASSSGPDSYNEQF
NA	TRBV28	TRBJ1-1	ASTEEGWNTEAF
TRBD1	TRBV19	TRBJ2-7	ASSIVSVPGQAAYEQY
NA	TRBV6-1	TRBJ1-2	ASSEGRGAGYT
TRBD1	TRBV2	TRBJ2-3	ASSKQGPSTDTQY
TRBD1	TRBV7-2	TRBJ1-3	ASSFPDRVAGNTIY
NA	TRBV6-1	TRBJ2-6	ASNKFSGANVLT